The 10 T cell receptor beta chains below come from one sample, sequenced in a study of blood T cell repertoires in COVID-19. Repertoires were generated with immunoSEQ multiplex PCR, while TCRdb's copy carries only in-frame clones and drops some. The data contain 110,000 to 150,000 clones, about 84% of them singletons. The sequencing input was peripheral blood. The receptor set was obtained from a human donor in a cohort sampled during active COVID-19.

This rearrangement joins TRBV13 to TRBJ2-3; D might be TRBD2 (7 bases). The germline V and J ends were trimmed by 0 bases and 2 bases, with 12 bases remaining between them. Per the germline V gene, CDR1 is PRHDT and CDR2 is FYEKMQ (reference sequence). The length of the CDR3 is 16 residues. The CDR3 sequence: CASSLGRGADTDTQYF. Written as DNA, the CDR3 is TGTGCCAGCAGCTTAGGTCGGGGGGCGGACACAGATACGCAGTATTTT.

This rearrangement joins TRBV9 to TRBJ1-1, with 8 nucleotides matching TRBD1. The V and J ends lost 7 bases and 7 bases, in that order; junction bases with no gene match: 12. CDR3 length: 14 amino acids. Germline CDR1 is SGDLS and CDR2 is YYNGEE. CDR3 protein: CASSPGGGTGEAFF. DNA of the CDR3: TGTGCCAGCTCCCCAGGGGGGGGGACAGGTGAAGCTTTCTTT. Drawing the rest from reference TRBV9 and TRBJ1-1, the complete variable domain is DSGVTQTPKHLITATGQRVTLRCSPRSGDLSVYWYQQSLDQGLQFLIQYYNGEERAKGNILERFSAQQFPDLHSELNLSSLELGDSALYFCASSPGGGTGEAFFGQGTRLTVV.

The chain uses TRBV11-2 and TRBJ1-5; TRBD1 matches 10 bases. After removal of 0 bases from V and 5 bases from J, the junction contained 1 base not matched to a gene. This CDR3 is 15 amino acids long. Germline V gene lookup returns CDR1 SGHAT and CDR2 FQNNGV. CDR3: CASSLEGTGDQPQHF. The CDR3 DNA follows: TGTGCCAGCAGCTTAGAGGGGACAGGGGATCAGCCCCAGCATTTT. The full variable domain, its missing parts supplied by reference TRBV11-2 and TRBJ1-5, is EAGVAQSPRYKIIEKRQSVAFWCNPISGHATLYWYQQILGQGPKLLIQFQNNGVVDDSQLPKDRFSAERLKGVDSTLKIQPAKLEDSAVYLCASSLEGTGDQPQHFGDGTRLSIL.

There are many counts of this clone. This chain connects TRBV6-5 to TRBJ1-2; 12 nucleotides align to TRBD1. After removal of 8 bases from V and 8 bases from J, the junction contained 9 bases not matched to a gene. The germline V gene has CDR1 MNHEY and CDR2 SVGAGI. The CDR3 runs 14 residues. Here the CDR3 reads CASRITGTGGGYTF. The DNA of the CDR3 is TGTGCCAGCCGAATTACCGGGACAGGGGGCGGCTACACCTTC.

V gene TRBV4-3 combines with J gene TRBJ2-7, with 9 bases fitting TRBD2. CDR3 length: 15 residues. V trimming: 4 bases; J trimming: 4 bases; junction bases outside the gene matches: 8. The germline V gene has CDR1 LGHNA and CDR2 YSLEER. The CDR3 loop is CASSLRDSGGYEQYF. DNA for the CDR3: TGCGCCAGCAGCCTAAGAGATAGCGGGGGTTACGAGCAGTACTTC.

V usage is TRBV3-1 (or the pseudogene TRBV3-2) and J usage is TRBJ2-3; tentatively, D is TRBD2 (5 bases). Germline V gene lookup returns CDR1 LGHDT and CDR2 YNNKEL (reference sequence). V lost 0 bases, J lost 0 bases, and 22 bases lay in between. There are 20 residues in the CDR3. The CDR3 nucleotides are TGTGCCAGCAGCCAAGATATATCCAGTAAGGGAGTCTCTAGCACAGATACGCAGTATTTT. It codes for CASSQDISSKGVSSTDTQYF.

The chain couples TRBV11-2 to TRBJ2-5; D perhaps matches TRBD1 (5 bases). In germline, CDR1 is SGHAT, CDR2 FQNNGV. The germline V and J ends were trimmed by 5 bases and 4 bases, with 20 bases remaining between them. The CDR3 has 16 residues. DNA for the CDR3: TGTGCCAGCAGCCCCTCCCAGATAGGGGCAGGAGAGACCCAGTACTTC. The encoded protein is CASSPSQIGAGETQYF.

The chain has TRBV7-3 and TRBJ2-2; 7 nucleotides agree with TRBD1. The CDR3 length is 15 residues. V gave up 1 base and J gave up 3 bases; unmatched junction bases: 2. CDR1 is SGHTA and CDR2 is FQGTGA in the germline V gene. The CDR3 nucleotides are TGTGCCAGCAGCTTAATAGGGGGCGACACCGGGGAGCTGTTTTTT. It translates to CASSLIGGDTGELFF.

The DNA of the CDR3 is TGCGCCAGCAGCCAAGGTTGGGGACAGCAAGAGACCCAGTACTTC. This sequence encodes CASSQGWGQQETQYF. The rearrangement links TRBV4-1 to TRBJ2-5; 7 nucleotides agree with TRBD1. This CDR3 contains 15 residues. V shed 1 base and J 2 bases; nucleotides not matched to a gene: 4. The V gene's germline CDR1 is MGHRA and CDR2 YSYEKL.

To note about this clone: The sample contains more than one DNA sequence encoding this CDR3. V gene TRBV5-1 combines with J gene TRBJ2-1; 8 positions agree with TRBD2. This CDR3 is 15 amino acids long. CDR1 is SGHRS and CDR2 is YFSETQ in the germline V gene. The junction had 2 bases not matched to a gene; V was cut back by 0 bases and J by 3 bases. In nucleotides, the CDR3 is TGCGCCAGCAGCTTGGGAACTAGCGGCTACAATGAGCAGTTCTTC. It codes for CASSLGTSGYNEQFF.